Listed below are T cell receptor beta chains from one sample, sequenced in a study of blood T cell repertoires in COVID-19. Clones were sequenced by immunoSEQ multiplex PCR, and TCRdb holds only the in-frame ones, with some missing. The sample contains around 100,000 clones, approximately 84% of which appear only once. Sample: peripheral blood. Receptor source: a human donor in a cohort sampled during active COVID-19. Each CDR3 is given with its conserved first and last residue. Fields, in order: J gene, V gene, clone size, D gene, CDR3 DNA, CDR3 protein. A D gene is named only where the DNA matches it firmly. Clone size, where shown, is once, few, many, or a class for clones that have expanded.

J gene: TRBJ2-7; V gene: TRBV7-2; clone size: -; D gene: -; CDR3 DNA: TGTGCCAGCAGCTTCGCGGCAGGGTACGAGCAGTACTTC; CDR3 protein: CASSFAAGYEQYF
J gene: TRBJ2-3; V gene: TRBV7-9; clone size: -; D gene: TRBD2; CDR3 DNA: TGTGCCAGCAGCTTAATGAGCGGGGGGCGAGGAGATACGCAGTATTTT; CDR3 protein: CASSLMSGGRGDTQYF
J gene: TRBJ1-6; V gene: TRBV7-3; clone size: -; D gene: -; CDR3 DNA: TGTGCCAGCAGCCCCAACCGCGGACAGAAAAATTCACCCCTCCACTTT; CDR3 protein: CASSPNRGQKNSPLHF
J gene: TRBJ2-7; V gene: TRBV25-1; clone size: -; D gene: TRBD2; CDR3 DNA: TGTGCCAGCAGTCGGCTAGCGGGATACGAGCAGTACTTC; CDR3 protein: CASSRLAGYEQYF
J gene: TRBJ2-3; V gene: TRBV5-1; clone size: -; D gene: TRBD1; CDR3 DNA: TGCGCCAGCGGTAACCTGGGACAGCGCACAGATACGCAGTATTTT; CDR3 protein: CASGNLGQRTDTQYF
J gene: TRBJ1-2; V gene: TRBV7-8; clone size: -; D gene: TRBD1; CDR3 DNA: TGTGCCAGCAGCCCCCGGGACAGACATTCCTATGGCTACACCTTC; CDR3 protein: CASSPRDRHSYGYTF
J gene: TRBJ2-4; V gene: TRBV19; clone size: -; D gene: TRBD2; CDR3 DNA: TGTGCCAGTAGCATCGGGGGGGGGACGGCACCGTCGGGCATTCAGTACTTC; CDR3 protein: CASSIGGGTAPSGIQYF
J gene: TRBJ2-7; V gene: TRBV5-1; clone size: -; D gene: TRBD1; CDR3 DNA: TGCGCCAGCAGCTTGGGTGGTGGGGGGACAGGGGGCCACGAGCAGTACTTC; CDR3 protein: CASSLGGGGTGGHEQYF
J gene: TRBJ1-6; V gene: TRBV19; clone size: -; D gene: -; CDR3 DNA: TGTGCCAGTAGTAAGACCGGGACAATTCTTTCACCCCTCCACTTT; CDR3 protein: CASSKTGTILSPLHF
J gene: TRBJ2-7; V gene: TRBV3-1/TRBV3-2; clone size: -; D gene: TRBD2; CDR3 DNA: TGTGCCAGCAGCCATACGACTAGCGGGAAAACCTACGAGCAGTACTTC; CDR3 protein: CASSHTTSGKTYEQYF
J gene: TRBJ2-3; V gene: TRBV14; clone size: -; D gene: TRBD1; CDR3 DNA: TGTGCCAGCAGCCATACCGGGACAGGCAGGAAGTTTACGCAGTATTTT; CDR3 protein: CASSHTGTGRKFTQYF
J gene: TRBJ1-2; V gene: TRBV30; clone size: -; D gene: -; CDR3 DNA: TGTGCCTGGAGTGTACGTCTAGGGGTTAACTATGGCTACACCTTC; CDR3 protein: CAWSVRLGVNYGYTF
J gene: TRBJ2-7; V gene: TRBV27; clone size: -; D gene: -; CDR3 DNA: TGTGCCAGCAGTTTTGATGCTAGTTTGAGCTACGAGCAGTACTTC; CDR3 protein: CASSFDASLSYEQYF
J gene: TRBJ1-2; V gene: TRBV28; clone size: -; D gene: -; CDR3 DNA: TGTGCCAGCAGTTTATTCCCAAACTATGGCTACACCTTC; CDR3 protein: CASSLFPNYGYTF
J gene: TRBJ2-7; V gene: TRBV28; clone size: -; D gene: -; CDR3 DNA: TGTGCCAGCAGCCCTGGGGGGTACTCCTCCTACGAGCAGTACTTC; CDR3 protein: CASSPGGYSSYEQYF
J gene: TRBJ2-1; V gene: TRBV28; clone size: -; D gene: -; CDR3 DNA: TGTGCCAGCAGTTCCCTTGGCGGAAACTCCTACAATGAGCAGTTCTTC; CDR3 protein: CASSSLGGNSYNEQFF
J gene: TRBJ1-1; V gene: TRBV18; clone size: once; D gene: TRBD1; CDR3 DNA: TGTGCCAGCTCCCGAAATCCGGGACAGGCGCGGGGCACTGAAGCTTTCTTT; CDR3 protein: CASSRNPGQARGTEAFF
J gene: TRBJ1-6; V gene: TRBV30; clone size: -; D gene: -; CDR3 DNA: TGTGCCTGGAGTGTTTATTCCAGGGCACGGTCACCCCTCCACTTT; CDR3 protein: CAWSVYSRARSPLHF
J gene: TRBJ1-5; V gene: TRBV12-3/TRBV12-4; clone size: -; D gene: -; CDR3 DNA: TGTGCCAGCAGTTTATGGGCAGGCCAGCCCCAGCATTTT; CDR3 protein: CASSLWAGQPQHF
J gene: TRBJ2-5; V gene: TRBV11-2; clone size: -; D gene: TRBD1; CDR3 DNA: TGTGCCAGCAGCTTGGACAGGGAAGAGACCCAGTACTTC; CDR3 protein: CASSLDREETQYF
J gene: TRBJ2-5; V gene: TRBV5-1; clone size: -; D gene: -; CDR3 DNA: TGCGCCAGCAGCTCGGGGACTGCGAGTGGAGAGACCCAGTACTTC; CDR3 protein: CASSSGTASGETQYF
J gene: TRBJ2-1; V gene: TRBV10-3; clone size: few; D gene: -; CDR3 DNA: TGTGCCATCAGTGAGGGCGCTGACGGGGGAAAGTTCTTC; CDR3 protein: CAISEGADGGKFF
J gene: TRBJ2-3; V gene: TRBV4-1; clone size: -; D gene: -; CDR3 DNA: TGCGCCAGCAGCCCCCAAACGGGGACAATGGCTAGCACAGATACGCAGTATTTT; CDR3 protein: CASSPQTGTMASTDTQYF
J gene: TRBJ2-5; V gene: TRBV5-1; clone size: -; D gene: TRBD1; CDR3 DNA: TGCGCCAGCAGCTTGGGACAGGGTGGGCAAGAGACCCAGTACTTC; CDR3 protein: CASSLGQGGQETQYF
J gene: TRBJ2-4; V gene: TRBV28; clone size: -; D gene: -; CDR3 DNA: TGTGCCAGCAGTTTAGGGGGGGCGTTCGGAAACATTCAGTACTTC; CDR3 protein: CASSLGGAFGNIQYF
J gene: TRBJ2-1; V gene: TRBV4-2; clone size: -; D gene: -; CDR3 DNA: TGTGCCAGCAGCCAAGGCGGTACCTACAATGAGCAGTTCTTC; CDR3 protein: CASSQGGTYNEQFF
J gene: TRBJ2-7; V gene: TRBV27; clone size: -; D gene: -; CDR3 DNA: TGTGCCAGCAGTTTCAGCGGGTTCTCCTACGAGCAGTACTTC; CDR3 protein: CASSFSGFSYEQYF
J gene: TRBJ2-7; V gene: TRBV4-1; clone size: -; D gene: TRBD2; CDR3 DNA: TGCGCCAGCAGCGTGGGACTAGCGGGAGATGGCGAGCAGTACTTC; CDR3 protein: CASSVGLAGDGEQYF
J gene: TRBJ1-1; V gene: TRBV7-3; clone size: -; D gene: -; CDR3 DNA: TGTGCCAGCAGCCATATGCCGGGAGTCCCTGAAGCTTTCTTT; CDR3 protein: CASSHMPGVPEAFF
J gene: TRBJ2-1; V gene: TRBV7-2; clone size: -; D gene: TRBD1; CDR3 DNA: TGTGCCAGCAGCCGGGACAGGGGTAGAGATGAGCAGTTCTTC; CDR3 protein: CASSRDRGRDEQFF
J gene: TRBJ2-7; V gene: TRBV6-1; clone size: -; D gene: -; CDR3 DNA: TGTGCCAGCAGTGAGCCTCTAGCGTACAGATCCTACGAGCAGTACTTC; CDR3 protein: CASSEPLAYRSYEQYF
J gene: TRBJ2-3; V gene: TRBV27; clone size: -; D gene: TRBD2; CDR3 DNA: TGTGCCAGCAGTTCGGGAGTTGGGAGGGCAGATACGCAGTATTTT; CDR3 protein: CASSSGVGRADTQYF
J gene: TRBJ2-5; V gene: TRBV6-5; clone size: -; D gene: -; CDR3 DNA: TGTGCCAGCAGTTACCTAGCTGTGTACCAAGAGACCCAGTACTTC; CDR3 protein: CASSYLAVYQETQYF
J gene: TRBJ2-1; V gene: TRBV29-1; clone size: -; D gene: TRBD1; CDR3 DNA: TGCAGCGTTGACGGGACAGGGGGCTTAAATGAGCAGTTCTTC; CDR3 protein: CSVDGTGGLNEQFF
J gene: TRBJ2-7; V gene: TRBV7-7; clone size: -; D gene: TRBD1; CDR3 DNA: TGTGCTAGCAGCTTAGCGGGGACAGGGGGCGAGCAGTACTTC; CDR3 protein: CASSLAGTGGEQYF
J gene: TRBJ2-5; V gene: TRBV28; clone size: -; D gene: TRBD1; CDR3 DNA: TGTGCCAGCAGGGTAGGGACAGCCCAAGAGACCCAGTACTTC; CDR3 protein: CASRVGTAQETQYF
J gene: TRBJ2-7; V gene: TRBV4-1; clone size: -; D gene: -; CDR3 DNA: TGCGCCAGCAGCCCACGGGGTGGGGGGTACGAGCAGTACTTC; CDR3 protein: CASSPRGGGYEQYF
J gene: TRBJ1-4; V gene: TRBV5-4; clone size: -; D gene: TRBD1; CDR3 DNA: TGTGCCAGCAGCAACGTGACAGGGTTAAATGAAAAACTGTTTTTT; CDR3 protein: CASSNVTGLNEKLFF
J gene: TRBJ2-7; V gene: TRBV24-1; clone size: -; D gene: TRBD1; CDR3 DNA: TGTGCCACCAGTGACAGGGGGCGCAAGCAGTACTTC; CDR3 protein: CATSDRGRKQYF
J gene: TRBJ2-7; V gene: TRBV29-1; clone size: once; D gene: -; CDR3 DNA: TGCAGCGTTGAAGAGGGGACACAGGGAAGGGCCTACGAGCAGTACTTC; CDR3 protein: CSVEEGTQGRAYEQYF
J gene: TRBJ1-4; V gene: TRBV18; clone size: -; D gene: TRBD1; CDR3 DNA: TGTGCCAGCAAACAGGGGTCCACTAATGAAAAACTGTTTTTT; CDR3 protein: CASKQGSTNEKLFF
J gene: TRBJ1-2; V gene: TRBV5-1; clone size: -; D gene: TRBD1; CDR3 DNA: TGCGCCAGCAGCAGTGGACAGGGTAACTATGGCTACACCTTC; CDR3 protein: CASSSGQGNYGYTF
J gene: TRBJ1-1; V gene: TRBV7-9; clone size: -; D gene: -; CDR3 DNA: TGTGCCAGCAGCCCCGGGAGGGGTGGGCCTGAAGCTTTCTTT; CDR3 protein: CASSPGRGGPEAFF
J gene: TRBJ2-5; V gene: TRBV19; clone size: -; D gene: TRBD1; CDR3 DNA: TGTGCCAGTAGTACAGCCAGGACAGGGGGGGAGACCCAGTACTTC; CDR3 protein: CASSTARTGGETQYF
J gene: TRBJ1-5; V gene: TRBV4-1; clone size: -; D gene: -; CDR3 DNA: TGCGCCAGCAGCCACCCCCAAGACAGGTATAGCAATCAGCCCCAGCATTTT; CDR3 protein: CASSHPQDRYSNQPQHF
J gene: TRBJ2-7; V gene: TRBV6-5; clone size: few; D gene: -; CDR3 DNA: TGTGCCAGCAGCACAGGGAGTATGGGCGAGCAGTACTTC; CDR3 protein: CASSTGSMGEQYF
J gene: TRBJ1-1; V gene: TRBV13; clone size: -; D gene: -; CDR3 DNA: TGTGCCAGCAGCCTGGGGGCGACTGAAGCTTTCTTT; CDR3 protein: CASSLGATEAFF
J gene: TRBJ1-2; V gene: TRBV20-1; clone size: -; D gene: -; CDR3 DNA: TGCAGTGCTGCGAACTATGGCTACACCTTC; CDR3 protein: CSAANYGYTF
J gene: TRBJ2-5; V gene: TRBV7-3; clone size: -; D gene: TRBD2; CDR3 DNA: TGTGCCAGCAGCCCGGGACTAGCGGGGACTCAAGAGACCCAGTACTTC; CDR3 protein: CASSPGLAGTQETQYF
J gene: TRBJ2-5; V gene: TRBV19; clone size: -; D gene: -; CDR3 DNA: TGTGCCAGTGAAACCCCGGAGGGCCGGGTGTACCAAGAGACCCAGTACTTC; CDR3 protein: CASETPEGRVYQETQYF
J gene: TRBJ1-5; V gene: TRBV27; clone size: -; D gene: -; CDR3 DNA: TGTGCCAGCAGTTTATTGGCAGGTAATAATCAGCCCCAGCATTTT; CDR3 protein: CASSLLAGNNQPQHF
J gene: TRBJ2-4; V gene: TRBV7-8; clone size: -; D gene: TRBD2; CDR3 DNA: TGTGCCAGCAGCCAAAGCGGGGGAACCAAAAACATTCAGTACTTC; CDR3 protein: CASSQSGGTKNIQYF
J gene: TRBJ1-3; V gene: TRBV19; clone size: -; D gene: -; CDR3 DNA: TGTGCCAGTGGAGCAGGGAGGAACGCTGGAAACACCATATATTTT; CDR3 protein: CASGAGRNAGNTIYF